One sample yielded the 32 T cell receptor beta chains listed below, sequenced in a study of T-cell reconstitution after alpha-beta-depleted transplantation in children. The authors prepared the TCRbeta library with unique molecular identifiers. MiXCR, run by TCRdb on the PCR reads, gives a single entry per CDR3 protein. The sample has around 180,000 distinct CDR3 sequences; roughly 11% are singletons. Sequencing was performed on PBMCs, taken before TCRalphabeta/CD19-depleted stem cell transplant. The receptors stem from a boy younger than 10 with acute myeloid leukemia, due to receive a stem cell transplant.

This clonotype appeared many times. This chain joins TRBV20-1 and TRBJ2-7, with TRBD2 matching 10 bases. The CDR3 is made up of 15 amino acids. V shed 0 bases, J shed 3 bases, and the junction held 5 bases outside the gene matches. Germline V gene data show CDR1 as DFQATT and CDR2 as SNEGSKA (reference sequence). The CDR3 protein is CSARDLASGSYEQYF. The CDR3 coding sequence is TGCAGTGCTAGAGATCTGGCTAGCGGGAGCTACGAGCAGTACTTC.

This sequence joins TRBV7-3 and TRBJ2-1, with TRBD1 matching 7 bases. The CDR3 loop spans 21 amino acids. Germline V lookup: CDR1 SGHTA, CDR2 FQGTGA. Germline trimming cut 1 base from V and 0 bases from J; bases unmatched to any gene: 18. The CDR3 region is CASSLRPQGDLTPSSYNEQFF. In DNA, the CDR3 is TGTGCCAGCAGCTTAAGGCCGCAGGGGGATCTTACACCCAGCTCCTACAATGAGCAGTTCTTC.

The sample holds many counts of this clonotype. The chain has TRBV5-1 and TRBJ2-2; 7 positions match TRBD1. The CDR3 length is 15 residues. The germline V gene encodes CDR1 SGHRS and CDR2 YFSETQ. Unmatched junction bases numbered 4, after V lost 4 bases and J lost 1 base. DNA for the CDR3: TGCGCCAGCAGCGCGGACAGGATGAACACCGGGGAGCTGTTTTTT. Residues: CASSADRMNTGELFF.

The sample holds many counts of this clonotype. The chain links TRBV7-9 to TRBJ1-5, with D possibly TRBD1 on 5 matching bases. Germline lookup yields CDR1 SEHNR and CDR2 FQNEAQ (reference sequence). CDR3 length: 13 amino acids. V was clipped by 7 bases and J by 6 bases, with 13 bases between them. The CDR3 DNA reads TGTGCCAGCACTTGGGGGGAGGGTCAGCCCCAGCATTTT. It codes for CASTWGEGQPQHF.

This clonotype appeared many times. V usage is TRBV7-9 and J usage is TRBJ1-2; 7 bases map to TRBD1. After removal of 1 base from V and 6 bases from J, the junction contained 11 bases not matched to a gene. This CDR3 comprises 16 residues. The germline gives CDR1 SEHNR, CDR2 FQNEAQ (reference sequence). The CDR3: CASSLGGGAALNGYTF. CDR3 nucleotide sequence: TGTGCCAGCAGCTTAGGAGGGGGCGCTGCCCTAAATGGCTACACCTTC.

This clonotype was counted ten times or more. This chain's CDR3 is CASSQDDRGPPYEQYF. The CDR3 DNA reads as TGTGCCAGCAGCCAAGATGACAGGGGGCCTCCTTACGAGCAGTACTTC. The gene calls are TRBV28 and TRBJ2-7, with 10 bases aligning to TRBD1. Germline V CDR1 and CDR2: MDHEN, SYDVKM. The CDR3 has 16 amino acids. Losses at the gene ends were 6 bases for V and 4 bases for J; bases not matched to a gene: 12.

This clonotype was found many times. The rearrangement joins TRBV3-1 to TRBJ2-1; D may be TRBD2 (6 bases). V was cut by 4 bases and J by 8 bases, with 15 bases left in between. The CDR3 consists of 14 residues. Germline V CDR1 and CDR2: LGHDT, YNNKEL (reference sequence). CDR3 region: CASSPGTYPHEQFF. The CDR3 nucleotides read TGTGCCAGCAGCCCGGGGACTTACCCACATGAGCAGTTCTTC.

In its sample, this clonotype was seen many times. The chain is built from TRBV4-1 and TRBJ2-6; 10 nucleotides line up with TRBD1. Trimming took 1 base from V and 4 from J; bases not matched to a gene: 7. Germline CDR1 and CDR2: MGHRA and YSYEKL. The CDR3 is made up of 18 amino acids. CDR3 amino acids: CASSQGRQGARGANVLTF. The CDR3 nucleotides are TGCGCCAGCAGCCAAGGTCGACAGGGGGCGCGGGGGGCCAACGTCCTGACTTTC.

There are many counts of this clonotype. J is TRBJ2-5 and V is TRBV11-3, with 13 bases identical to TRBD2. After removal of 5 bases from V and 4 bases from J, the junction contained 7 bases not matched to a gene. The CDR3 loop spans 16 amino acids. Germline CDR1 and CDR2: SGHNT and YENEEA. The CDR3 nucleotides read TGTGCCAGCAGCCCAGGCCGACTAGCGGGAGGAGAGACCCAGTACTTC. Translation: CASSPGRLAGGETQYF. The entire variable domain, with the rest obtained from reference TRBV11-3 and TRBJ2-5, is as follows: EAGVVQSPRYKIIEKKQPVAFWCNPISGHNTLYWYLQNLGQGPELLIRYENEEAVDDSQLPKDRFSAERLKGVDSTLKIQPAELGDSAVYLCASSPGRLAGGETQYFGPGTRLLVL.

There are many counts of this clonotype. The rearrangement joins TRBV5-1 to TRBJ2-7, with 7 bases fitting TRBD1. The CDR3 loop spans 14 amino acids. Germline CDR1 SGHRS, CDR2 YFSETQ. Germline trimming cut 4 bases from V and 2 bases from J; bases unmatched to any gene: 6. Here the CDR3 DNA reads TGCGCCAGCAGCCCCCCCGGGACAGCCTACGAGCAGTACTTC. This encodes CASSPPGTAYEQYF.

This clonotype was seen many times. The chain carries TRBV5-6 and TRBJ1-4, with TRBD1 identical over 7 bases. The CDR3 is made up of 14 amino acids. The V segment lost 0 bases and the J segment 8 bases; nucleotides outside the gene matches: 4. Germline loops: CDR1 SGHDT, CDR2 YYEEEE. This chain's CDR3 is CASSLDRGGEKLFF. The CDR3 DNA sequence: TGTGCCAGCAGCTTGGACAGGGGAGGGGAAAAACTGTTTTTT.

This clonotype was observed many times. The genes are TRBV6-1 and TRBJ2-7; D is unresolved. CDR1 and CDR2 from the germline V gene are MNHNS and SASEGT. V shed 8 bases and J shed 3 bases, with 8 bases lying between them. The CDR3 sequence is 11 residues long. CDR3 nucleotide sequence: TGTGCCAGCGGAAGGGACTACGAGCAGTACGTC. Protein sequence: CASGRDYEQYV.

This clonotype was recorded many times. The chain combines TRBV4-2 with TRBJ2-5; 10 bases match TRBD1. The germline V gene has CDR1 LGHNA and CDR2 YNFKEQ. The CDR3 runs 15 residues. Trimming at V came to 1 base and at J to 5 bases, leaving 4 bases not matched to a gene. CDR3 residues: CASSQGDRGSETQYF. The CDR3 coding sequence is TGTGCCAGCAGCCAAGGGGACAGGGGCTCGGAGACCCAGTACTTC.

This clonotype has ten or more counts. J is TRBJ2-3 and V is TRBV6-5; 10 bases are shared with TRBD2. This CDR3 is built from 18 residues. Germline values: CDR1 MNHEY, CDR2 SVGAGI. With 0 bases clipped from V and 4 bases from J, the junction kept 10 bases outside the gene matches. The CDR3 spells CASSYSLTAGGPADTQYF. CDR3 DNA sequence: TGTGCCAGCAGTTACTCTCTAACAGCGGGGGGGCCGGCAGATACGCAGTATTTT.

The table lists this clonotype with many counts. The J gene is TRBJ1-5, the V gene TRBV12-3 or TRBV12-4, with 11 nucleotides matching TRBD1. The CDR3 consists of 14 residues. Unmatched junction bases numbered 2, after V lost 6 bases and J lost 4 bases. The CDR3 coding sequence is TGTGCCAGCAGAGGGACAGGGGGGAATCAGCCCCAGCATTTT. This translates into CASRGTGGNQPQHF.

Ten or more counts support this clonotype. The chain couples TRBV29-1 to TRBJ2-1, with 7 positions matching TRBD2. V lost 7 bases and J lost 3; bases outside the gene matches: 21. The CDR3 extends over 18 amino acids. Germline CDR1 is SQVTM and CDR2 is ANQGSEA. The CDR3 loop reads CSALPEETSYTNYNEQFF. DNA of the CDR3: TGCAGCGCCCTCCCGGAAGAGACTAGCTATACCAACTACAATGAGCAGTTCTTC.

This clonotype was counted at least ten times. The V and J genes are TRBV3-1 and TRBJ2-6; tentative D call: TRBD1 (6 bases). The V gene's germline CDR1 is LGHDT and CDR2 YNNKEL (reference sequence). This CDR3 spans 15 amino acids. V lost 3 bases to trimming and J lost 3 bases, with 9 bases between them. The DNA of the CDR3 is TGTGCCAGCAGCCAGGGGGCGAGTGGGGCCAACGTCCTGACTTTC. This sequence encodes CASSQGASGANVLTF.

This clonotype was seen many times. V is TRBV20-1 and J is TRBJ2-3; TRBD2 matches 11 bases. With V trimmed by 6 bases and J by 9 bases, 8 bases remained unmatched. The length of the CDR3 is 13 residues. Germline values: CDR1 DFQATT, CDR2 SNEGSKA (reference sequence). CDR3 residues: CSAAGTSGRTQYF. DNA for the CDR3: TGCAGTGCGGCCGGGACTAGCGGAAGAACGCAGTATTTT.

This clonotype has at least ten counts. The J gene is TRBJ2-1, the V gene TRBV20-1, with TRBD2 as a possible D gene (5 bases). Trimming took off 0 bases at V and 4 bases at J, with 13 bases between the two ends. Germline CDR1 is DFQATT and CDR2 is SNEGSKA (reference sequence). This CDR3 region has 15 residues. The CDR3 nucleotides read TGCAGTGCTAGAGATCGGGCACGAGGGTACAATGAGCAGTTCTTC. This translates into CSARDRARGYNEQFF.

This clonotype was seen ten or more times. The V call is TRBV28, the J call TRBJ2-7; TRBD2 matches 10 bases. The V and J ends lost 5 bases and 5 bases, in that order; junction bases with no gene match: 9. In germline, CDR1 is MDHEN, CDR2 SYDVKM. CDR3 length equals 15 residues. The CDR3 region has the DNA TGTGCCAGCAGTCCCTTGAGCGGGGGGGCTAACGAGCAGTACGTC. Its protein is CASSPLSGGANEQYV.

In this sample, this clonotype turned up many times. V is TRBV7-9 and J is TRBJ1-3, with 10 bases matching TRBD1. The junction had 1 base not matched to a gene; V was cut back by 3 bases and J by 2 bases. Germline V gene lookup returns CDR1 SEHNR and CDR2 FQNEAQ (reference sequence). The CDR3 runs to 15 residues. CDR3 DNA: TGTGCCAGCAGCTTCGGGACAGGGGCTGGAAACACCATATATTTT. Protein: CASSFGTGAGNTIYF.

This clonotype was detected many times. The chain is built from TRBV20-1 and TRBJ1-2, with 8 bases aligning to TRBD1. J was trimmed by 3 bases and V by 3 bases; bases with no gene match: 9. Germline V gene lookup returns CDR1 DFQATT and CDR2 SNEGSKA (reference sequence). The CDR3 is 15 amino acids. This CDR3 reads CSASTGGADYYGYTF. Here the CDR3 DNA reads TGCAGTGCTAGCACAGGGGGGGCCGACTACTATGGCTACACCTTC.

This clonotype was seen ten or more times. The rearrangement uses TRBV7-2 and TRBJ2-1; perhaps TRBD2 as D (7 bases). CDR1 SGHTA and CDR2 FQGNSA come from the germline V gene. V was trimmed by 0 bases and J by 6 bases, leaving 9 bases between them. This CDR3 has 14 amino acids. For the CDR3, the DNA is TGTGCCAGCAGCTTAGCGGGGGGGCCCAATGAGCAGTTCTTC. The encoded protein is CASSLAGGPNEQFF.

This clonotype was recorded many times. The genes are TRBV29-1 and TRBJ2-3; 9 nucleotides align to TRBD2. The trim removed 6 bases at V and 4 bases at J, leaving 8 bases unmatched. This CDR3 region has 14 residues. CDR1 and CDR2 (germline): SQVTM, ANQGSEA. The DNA for the CDR3 is TGCAGCGTGAGTAGCGGGAGTGGGTCAGATACGCAGTATTTT. It is translated as CSVSSGSGSDTQYF.

This clonotype was seen ten or more times. The chain joins TRBV5-1 to TRBJ2-1; D possibly corresponds to TRBD2 (5 bases). Per germline, CDR1 SGHRS and CDR2 YFSETQ. V lost 1 base to trimming and J lost 9 bases, with 11 bases between them. The CDR3 totals 13 residues. The CDR3 protein is CASSLSAGGEQFF. The CDR3, as DNA: TGCGCCAGCAGCTTGTCGGCAGGAGGTGAGCAGTTCTTC.

DNA of the CDR3: TGTGGCCCGGCGGGGGAGGAAAGCACAGATACGCAGTATTTT. Protein sequence: CGPAGEESTDTQYF. The genes are TRBV11-2 and TRBJ2-3, with TRBD2 identical over 7 bases. CDR3 length: 14 amino acids. Germline V CDR1 and CDR2: SGHAT, FQNNGV.

This clonotype has more than one count but fewer than ten. This chain connects TRBV29-1 to TRBJ1-2, with 7 bases identical to TRBD1. J was trimmed by 2 bases and V by 0 bases; bases with no gene match: 6. The CDR3 sequence is 15 residues long. Germline CDR1 and CDR2: SQVTM and ANQGSEA. CDR3 amino acids: CSVEDRDSINYGYTF. The DNA for the CDR3 is TGCAGCGTTGAAGATAGGGACAGTATAAACTATGGCTACACCTTC.

This clonotype was recorded many times. The chain combines TRBV3-1 with TRBJ2-1; D might be TRBD2 (5 bases). The CDR3 has 15 amino acids. The V end was cut by 4 bases, the J end by 6 bases, with 16 bases between. CDR1 is LGHDT and CDR2 is YNNKEL in the germline V gene (reference sequence). CDR3 DNA: TGTGCCAGCAGCCCGACTCCCGGGATTGGCAATGAGCAGTTCTTC. Its translation: CASSPTPGIGNEQFF.

This clonotype was detected ten times or more. The chain carries TRBV7-9 and TRBJ1-4; no reliable D call. Between the trimmed V and J ends, which lost 0 bases and 7 bases, there was a span of 3 bases. Germline values: CDR1 SEHNR, CDR2 FQNEAQ (reference sequence). The CDR3 is 12 residues long. CDR3 nucleotides: TGTGCCAGCAGCTTAGCGTCTGAAAAACTGTTTTTT. The encoded protein is CASSLASEKLFF.

This clonotype was found once. A much larger clone differs from this one at a single base, so this may be a read error. The chain is built from TRBV2 and TRBJ1-5; TRBD1 matches at 7 bases. This CDR3 comprises 14 residues. Germline V gene lookup returns CDR1 SNHLY and CDR2 FYNNEI. The CDR3 reads CTSRGGTSNQPQHF. DNA for the CDR3: TGTACCAGCAGAGGGGGCACTAGCAATCAGCCCCAGCATTTT.

This clonotype was picked up many times. This chain uses TRBV7-2 with TRBJ2-3, with a weak D call TRBD1 (7 bases). The V and J ends lost 5 bases and 5 bases respectively, with 14 bases between them. The germline CDR1 and CDR2 sequences are SGHTA and FQGNSA. The CDR3 is 14 residues long. CDR3 nucleotides: TGTGCCAGCAGCCGCAGACAGGGAGGAGATACGCAGTATTTT. Its protein product is CASSRRQGGDTQYF. Complete variable domain (other parts from reference TRBV7-2 and TRBJ2-3): GAGVSQSPSNKVTEKGKDVELRCDPISGHTALYWYRQSLGQGLEFLIYFQGNSAPDKSGLPSDRFSAERTGGSVSTLTIQRTQQEDSAVYLCASSRRQGGDTQYFGPGTRLTVL.

A remark on this clonotype: A clone one base away is much larger, so this may be a read error. This chain uses TRBV7-8 with TRBJ2-1; perhaps D is TRBD1 or TRBD2 (5 bases each). This CDR3 region has 14 residues. Germline CDR1 is SGHVS and CDR2 is FQNEAQ. The CDR3 coding sequence is TGTGCCAGCAGTCATGGGCTAGGCCGAGGGGAGCAGTCCTTC. Translation gives CASSHGLGRGEQSF. Using reference TRBV7-8 and TRBJ2-1 for the parts outside the CDR3, the full variable domain is GAGVSQSPRYKVAKRGQDVALRCDPISGHVSLFWYQQALGQGPEFLTYFQNEAQLDKSGLPSDRFFAERPEGSVSTLKIQRTQQEDSAVYLCASSHGLGRGEQSFGPGTRLTVL.